The 14 T cell receptor beta chains below all came from one sample that was sequenced in a study of cytomegalovirus exposure and HLA in healthy donors. PCR employed 60 Vbeta and 13 Jbeta primers. Using immunoSEQ multiplex PCR, the repertoire was profiled, and TCRdb retains in-frame clones only, with some absent. The sample yields under 250,000 clones, 70% to 80% seen once. Sequenced sample: PBMCs. Receptor source: a woman in her twenties or thirties in good health and CMV-seronegative.

Notes on this clone: One junction end does not reproduce the germline sequence, and a read error may be involved. In nucleotides, the CDR3 is TGTGCCAGCAGCTTAGACCGGACAGATGGCTACCCCTTC. As protein: CASSLDRTDGYPF. The chain links TRBV11-3 to TRBJ1-2; D possibly corresponds to TRBD1 (6 bases). Looked up from germline, CDR1 is SGHNT and CDR2 is YENEEA. This CDR3 region has 13 residues.

The chain has TRBV19 and TRBJ2-2; 10 positions agree with TRBD2. The V gene end was trimmed by 2 bases and the J gene end by 7 bases; junction bases not matched to a gene: 10. Germline V CDR1 and CDR2: LNHDA, SQIVND (reference sequence). This CDR3 is built from 17 residues. DNA of the CDR3: TGTGCCAGTAGTATAAGGAGGACTAGCGGCGCCGGCGGGGAGCTGTTTTTT. This gives the protein CASSIRRTSGAGGELFF.

The CDR3 DNA reads TGTGCCAGCAGCTCACCGGGACAGTATAATTCACCCCTCCACTTT. This codes for CASSSPGQYNSPLHF. V usage is TRBV7-9 and J usage is TRBJ1-6; 7 bases match TRBD1. The trim removed 4 bases at V and 4 bases at J, leaving 4 bases unmatched. The CDR3 totals 15 residues. From germline, CDR1 is SEHNR and CDR2 FQNEAQ (reference sequence).

The genes are TRBV4-2 and TRBJ2-7; a weak D match, TRBD2 (5 bases). V was cut by 1 base and J by 8 bases, with 15 bases left in between. Germline V gene sequence: CDR1 LGHNA, CDR2 YNFKEQ. The CDR3 is made up of 14 amino acids. The CDR3 DNA reads as TGTGCCAGCAGCCAAGGATGGTCGACCGGGAAGCAGTACTTC. This gives the protein CASSQGWSTGKQYF.

J is TRBJ2-4 and V is TRBV28; TRBD2 agrees at 13 bases. Germline V gives CDR1 MDHEN, CDR2 SYDVKM. There are 15 residues in the CDR3. The ends lost 6 bases at V and 5 bases at J; junction bases unmatched: 4. The CDR3 DNA reads TGTGCCAGCAGAGGGACTAGCGGGAATGAAAACATTCAGTACTTC. It translates to CASRGTSGNENIQYF.

This chain uses TRBV5-1 with TRBJ1-5, with TRBD1 matching over 11 bases. The CDR3 contains 16 residues. V shed 3 bases, J shed 3 bases, and the junction held 5 bases outside the gene matches. The germline gives CDR1 SGHRS, CDR2 YFSETQ. CDR3 bases: TGCGCCAGCAGCTCCGGGACAGGGGGACCCAATCAGCCCCAGCATTTT. Protein: CASSSGTGGPNQPQHF.

The V and J genes are TRBV10-1 and TRBJ2-5; possibly TRBD1 for D (5 bases). The J call is uncertain, as TRBJ2-7 better fits the DNA end. From germline, CDR1 is WNHNN and CDR2 SYGVQD (reference sequence). This CDR3 is 13 amino acids long. The CDR3 nucleotides read TGCGCCAGCAGTGCAGGACACTCCTACGAGCAGTACTTC. This encodes CASSAGHSYEQYF.

As for this clone: This CDR3 is also generated by other DNA sequences in the sample. The chain links TRBV7-6 to TRBJ2-5, with TRBD1 identical over 7 bases. The V segment lost 1 base and the J segment 5 bases; nucleotides outside the gene matches: 1. The CDR3 is made up of 13 amino acids. Germline values: CDR1 SGHVS, CDR2 FNYEAQ. CDR3 in amino acids: CASSLVQGETQYF. The CDR3 DNA follows: TGTGCCAGCAGCTTAGTACAGGGGGAGACCCAGTACTTC.

V gene TRBV27 combines with J gene TRBJ1-4; D not certain. The V end lost 7 bases, the J end lost 6 bases, and 15 bases lay between the germline ends. Germline V gene data show CDR1 as MNHEY and CDR2 as SMNVEV (reference sequence). The CDR3 is 14 residues long. For the CDR3, the DNA is TGTGCCAGCACCCGTTCGGGTTTGGATGAAAAACTGTTTTTT. Amino acids: CASTRSGLDEKLFF.

The V call is TRBV27, the J call TRBJ2-7; 9 bases align to TRBD2. Trimming removed 6 bases from V and 4 bases from J; junction bases left unmatched: 10. There are 15 residues in the CDR3. Germline V gene data show CDR1 as MNHEY and CDR2 as SMNVEV (reference sequence). The CDR3 sequence: CASSSRREGGYEQYF. CDR3 nucleotides: TGTGCCAGCAGCAGCCGGCGGGAGGGCGGGTACGAGCAGTACTTC.

The genes are TRBV5-6 and TRBJ2-6; the match to TRBD2 covers 7 bases. V dropped 4 bases and J dropped 0; count of bases not matched to a gene: 7. Looked up from germline, CDR1 is SGHDT and CDR2 is YYEEEE. CDR3 length: 17 amino acids. The CDR3 DNA follows: TGTGCCAGCAGCGGGGGGGACGGCCACTCTGGGGCCAACGTCCTGACTTTC. Translating gives CASSGGDGHSGANVLTF.

The CDR3 is CASSFRREETQYF. CDR3 coding DNA: TGTGCCAGCAGCTTCCGGAGGGAAGAGACCCAGTACTTC. The genes are TRBV7-9 and TRBJ2-5; tentatively, D is TRBD2 (6 bases). Trimming removed 3 bases from V and 3 bases from J, with 8 bases in between. In germline, CDR1 is SEHNR, CDR2 FQNEAQ (reference sequence). This CDR3 has 13 residues.

The chain carries TRBV10-3 and TRBJ2-1; perhaps TRBD2 as D (7 bases). Trimming removed 11 bases at V and 0 bases at J, with 11 bases between. The germline V gene has CDR1 ENHRY and CDR2 SYGVKD. The length of the CDR3 is 13 residues. CDR3: CAGGASSYNEQFF. The CDR3, as DNA: TGTGCCGGGGGGGCTAGCTCCTACAATGAGCAGTTCTTC.

CDR3 residues: CASSGGQLYSEELFF. The CDR3 DNA is TGTGCCAGCAGCGGGGGACAGCTTTATAGCGAGGAGCTGTTTTTT. The rearrangement links TRBV5-4 to TRBJ2-2; the match to TRBD1 covers 7 bases. CDR1 and CDR2 from the germline V gene are SGHNT and YYREEE (reference sequence). This CDR3 is 15 amino acids long. V shed 4 bases, J shed 10 bases, and the junction held 13 bases outside the gene matches. Complete variable domain (other parts from reference TRBV5-4 and TRBJ2-2): ETGVTQSPTHLIKTRGQQVTLRCSSQSGHNTVSWYQQALGQGPQFIFQYYREEENGRGNFPPRFSGLQFPNYSSELNVNALELDDSALYLCASSGGQLYSEELFFGEGSRLTVL.